A single sample gave rise to the 18 T cell receptor beta chains below, sequenced in a study of graft-versus-host responses after intestinal transplantation. Antigens of these TCRs are unknown. Method: immunoSEQ multiplex PCR; TCRdb's copy keeps in-frame clones and lacks some. This table has some 120,000 clones, roughly nine tenths appearing once. Sequenced material: unstimulated CD4+ T cells sorted from spleen or lymph node cells, taken before intestinal transplant. These TCRs come from a human donor who received an intestinal transplant.

The J gene is TRBJ2-5, the V gene TRBV10-2; 8 positions agree with TRBD1. J gave up 5 bases and V 6 bases, and 8 bases lay outside the gene matches. The CDR3 extends over 14 amino acids. Germline CDR1 and CDR2: WSHSY and SAAADI. The CDR3 protein is CASSTNRGRETQYF. The CDR3, as DNA: TGCGCCAGCAGCACTAACAGGGGGAGGGAGACCCAGTACTTC.

V is TRBV28 and J is TRBJ1-5, with 9 bases that match TRBD1. Germline loops: CDR1 MDHEN, CDR2 SYDVKM. V was clipped by 3 bases and J by 6 bases; unmatched bases: 9. The CDR3 is 16 residues long. This CDR3 reads CASSLRTGDPSQPQHF. The CDR3 DNA sequence: TGTGCCAGCAGTTTGCGGACAGGGGATCCTTCTCAGCCCCAGCATTTT.

This clone came up once. CDR3 in amino acids: CASSFLAGREIDTQYF. In DNA form, the CDR3 reads TGTGCCAGCAGCTTTTTAGCGGGCAGGGAAATAGATACGCAGTATTTT. The rearrangement joins TRBV7-6 to TRBJ2-3, with TRBD2 matching 7 bases. Germline loops: CDR1 SGHVS, CDR2 FNYEAQ. The CDR3 runs 16 residues. Unmatched junction bases numbered 11, after V lost 3 bases and J lost 5 bases.

The V gene is TRBV28, the J gene TRBJ2-5; TRBD2 aligns across 9 bases. The J call is doubtful: the DNA matches TRBJ2-7 better. CDR3 size: 14 residues. Germline CDR1 and CDR2: MDHEN and SYDVKM. CDR3 sequence: CASSLAGGPYEQYF. The CDR3 DNA reads as TGTGCCAGCAGTTTAGCGGGAGGGCCTTACGAGCAGTACTTC.

The chain uses TRBV7-2 and TRBJ2-7, with TRBD1 matching 10 bases. The CDR3 is 15 amino acids. Germline V gene sequence: CDR1 SGHTA, CDR2 FQGNSA. J gave up 5 bases and V 1 base, and 5 bases lay outside the gene matches. The CDR3 DNA follows: TGTGCCAGCAGCTTAGATGGGACAGGGGTCCACGAGCAGTACTTC. It yields the protein CASSLDGTGVHEQYF.

The chain links TRBV30 to TRBJ2-3, with TRBD2 identical over 9 bases. Germline trimming cut 1 base from V and 1 base from J; bases unmatched to any gene: 6. Germline lookup yields CDR1 GTSNPN and CDR2 SVGIG (reference sequence). CDR3 length: 16 residues. The DNA for the CDR3 is TGTGCCTGGAGTGGCCCTAGCGGGACACGCACAGATACGCAGTATTTT. The encoded protein is CAWSGPSGTRTDTQYF.

The chain joins TRBV7-6 to TRBJ2-2; 9 bases agree with TRBD2. The CDR3 is made up of 18 amino acids. CDR1 and CDR2 from the germline V gene are SGHVS and FNYEAQ. Losses at the gene ends were 1 base for V and 4 bases for J; bases not matched to a gene: 10. The CDR3: CASSLGRREGLGTGELFF. The CDR3 DNA reads TGTGCCAGCAGCTTAGGCCGGCGGGAGGGCCTGGGCACCGGGGAGCTGTTTTTT.

The rearrangement uses TRBV7-9 and TRBJ2-7; D perhaps matches TRBD1 (5 bases). This CDR3 region has 14 residues. V was cut by 3 bases and J by 0 bases, with 9 bases left in between. CDR1 is SEHNR, CDR2 FQNEAQ, per germline (reference sequence). CDR3 nucleotides: TGTGCCAGCAGCTTGATACAGGACTCCTACGAGCAGTACTTC. Its translation is CASSLIQDSYEQYF.

The rearrangement uses TRBV5-3 and TRBJ2-1; 13 bases match TRBD2. TRBV5-3 is filed as an ORF, its function uncertain. This CDR3 region has 15 residues. V lost 4 bases, J lost 7 bases, and 5 bases stayed unmatched. The CDR3: CARSQLAGGRNEQFF. CDR3 DNA: TGTGCCAGAAGCCAACTAGCGGGGGGGAGAAATGAGCAGTTCTTC.

The chain is built from TRBV5-4 and TRBJ2-2; maybe TRBD2 (6 bases). Trimming cost V 1 base and J 6 bases, with 13 bases left between them. The CDR3 covers 15 residues. CDR1 is SGHNT and CDR2 is YYREEE in the germline V gene (reference sequence). This chain's CDR3 is CASSLPGGSPGELFF. The DNA for the CDR3 is TGTGCCAGCAGCTTGCCAGGAGGGAGTCCCGGGGAGCTGTTTTTT. Using reference TRBV5-4 and TRBJ2-2 for the parts outside the CDR3, the full variable domain is ETGVTQSPTHLIKTRGQQVTLRCSSQSGHNTVSWYQQALGQGPQFIFQYYREEENGRGNFPPRFSGLQFPNYSSELNVNALELDDSALYLCASSLPGGSPGELFFGEGSRLTVL.

The genes are TRBV11-2 and TRBJ2-2, with 11 bases fitting TRBD2. Germline trimming cut 3 bases from V and 1 base from J; bases unmatched to any gene: 1. The germline V gene encodes CDR1 SGHAT and CDR2 FQNNGV. CDR3 length: 16 residues. The CDR3 here is CASSFTSGGNTGELFF. CDR3 DNA: TGTGCCAGCAGCTTTACTAGCGGGGGGAACACCGGGGAGCTGTTTTTT.

The chain combines TRBV6-6 with TRBJ1-1; 7 nucleotides agree with TRBD1. The CDR3 is 14 residues long. The germline V gene has CDR1 MNHNY and CDR2 SVGAGI (reference sequence). The ends lost 5 bases at V and 5 bases at J; junction bases unmatched: 8. The chain's CDR3 is CASSPRGSRTEAFF. CDR3 coding DNA: TGTGCCAGCAGTCCCAGGGGGAGTAGGACTGAAGCTTTCTTT.

V gene TRBV14 combines with J gene TRBJ2-7; 7 nucleotides match TRBD2. Germline-derived CDR1 and CDR2 are SGHDN and FVKESK. Losses at the gene ends were 2 bases for V and 0 bases for J; bases not matched to a gene: 10. The CDR3 loop spans 17 amino acids. Here the CDR3 DNA reads TGTGCCAGCAGCCAATCGTATGGGAGGGCCCTCTCCTACGAGCAGTACTTC. It is translated as CASSQSYGRALSYEQYF. The whole variable domain, remainder taken from reference TRBV14 and TRBJ2-7, is EAGVTQFPSHSVIEKGQTVTLRCDPISGHDNLYWYRRVMGKEIKFLLHFVKESKQDESGMPNNRFLAERTGGTYSTLKVQPAELEDSGVYFCASSQSYGRALSYEQYFGPGTRLTVT.

As concerns this clone: Other DNA sequences in this specimen translate into the identical CDR3. The chain recombines TRBV6-5 with TRBJ1-1; D may be TRBD1 (5 bases). This CDR3 has 13 residues. In germline, CDR1 is MNHEY, CDR2 SVGAGI. V shed 6 bases and J shed 1 base, with 9 bases lying between them. CDR3 residues: CASSRTGNTEAFF. The CDR3 coding sequence is TGTGCCAGCAGCCGAACAGGGAACACTGAAGCTTTCTTT.

In DNA, the CDR3 is TGTGCCAGCAGCTTTCAAGGACAGGGGGGGCTTAACGAGCAGTACTTC. It specifies CASSFQGQGGLNEQYF. The chain is built from TRBV11-2 and TRBJ2-7, with 10 nucleotides matching TRBD1. Germline CDR1 is SGHAT and CDR2 is FQNNGV. V lost 3 bases and J lost 5; bases outside the gene matches: 10. There are 16 residues in the CDR3.

The CDR3 DNA sequence: TGTGCCAGCAGCTCCCCGGGGAACACCGGGGAGCTGTTTTTT. This encodes CASSSPGNTGELFF. V gene TRBV7-9 combines with J gene TRBJ2-2; D is ambiguous. The V and J ends lost 4 bases and 1 base respectively, with 7 bases between them. Per germline, CDR1 SEHNR and CDR2 FQNEAQ (reference sequence). The CDR3 is made up of 14 amino acids. Supplemented by reference TRBV7-9 and TRBJ2-2, the full variable domain reads DTGVSQNPRHKITKRGQNVTFRCDPISEHNRLYWYRQTLGQGPEFLTYFQNEAQLEKSRLLSDRFSAERPKGSFSTLEIQRTEQGDSAMYLCASSSPGNTGELFFGEGSRLTVL.

The chain carries TRBV7-3 and TRBJ2-2; possibly TRBD1 for D (5 bases). CDR1 is SGHTA, CDR2 FQGTGA, per germline. The CDR3 covers 14 residues. The V and J ends lost 5 bases and 2 bases respectively, with 9 bases between them. CDR3 residues: CASSPGHNTGELFF. CDR3 DNA: TGTGCCAGCAGCCCTGGACACAACACCGGGGAGCTGTTTTTT.

This rearrangement joins TRBV7-9 to TRBJ1-1; 7 nucleotides agree with TRBD1. Trimming removed 4 bases from V and 1 base from J; junction bases left unmatched: 9. Per germline, CDR1 SEHNR and CDR2 FQNEAQ (reference sequence). The CDR3 spans 16 residues. CDR3 loop: CASSSRDSQTNTEAFF. The CDR3 coding sequence is TGTGCCAGCAGCTCCCGGGACAGCCAAACGAACACTGAAGCTTTCTTT.